What follows is one T cell receptor beta chain and its context. As originally analysed: Amplifying reference gene primers gave estimates of nucleated cell counts. The assay was immunoSEQ multiplex PCR, and TCRdb's table has in-frame clones only and misses some. Clone size and V and J calls were adopted from that table, with D and trimming inferred from the DNA. In the table there are roughly 410,000 clones, 70% to 90% of which are singletons. This sample was included in a study of blood T cell repertoires in COVID-19. Study details: COVID-19 samples, acute and convalescent, were from the United States, Italy and Spain. Nucleic acid was either cDNA or gDNA, and it came from T cells, B-cell-depleted T cells, or PBMCs.

CDR1 and CDR2 from the germline V gene are MNHEY and SMNVEV (reference sequence). The ends lost 5 bases at V and 6 bases at J; junction bases unmatched: 18. The CDR3 extends over 18 amino acids. Sample: peripheral blood. This sequence joins TRBV27 and TRBJ2-3; 9 nucleotides match TRBD2. This TCR was recovered from a man aged 35 to 55 with acute or convalescent COVID-19. For the CDR3, the DNA is TGTGCCAGCAGTCCTTTAGCGGGAGTTACATCAGACAGCGATACGCAGTATTTT. Residues: CASSPLAGVTSDSDTQYF.